This T cell receptor (beta chain) came from a study of blood T cell repertoires in COVID-19. Some clones are missing from TCRdb's copy, which holds only in-frame ones; the method was immunoSEQ multiplex PCR. The profile shows under 200,000 clones, about nine tenths of them singletons. The sequenced sample was peripheral blood. This receptor was obtained from a woman aged 55-75 years with COVID-19, enrolled during active disease.

The CDR3 nucleotides are TGTGCCACCAGTGATGTCCCGGGACAGGGGAATAACTATGGCTACACCTTC. It encodes CATSDVPGQGNNYGYTF. J is TRBJ1-2 and V is TRBV24-1; 10 bases agree with TRBD1. Germline V gene sequence: CDR1 KGHDR, CDR2 SFDVKD. CDR3 size: 17 residues. V was pared by 3 bases and J by 1 base, with 7 bases of the junction left unmatched.